The 12 T cell receptor beta chains listed next were all sequenced from one sample in a study of T cell changes during pregnancy in multiple sclerosis. Profiling relied on immunoSEQ multiplex PCR, and the TCRdb table lists in-frame clones only, not all of them. This repertoire shows some 47,000 clones, around 96% found once; its top ten account for roughly 1%. This specimen consisted of peripheral blood, obtained in the second trimester of pregnancy. Receptor source: a female donor with multiple sclerosis, enrolled in a pregnancy study.

The chain couples TRBV9 to TRBJ1-2; the match to TRBD1 covers 7 bases. V shed 4 bases and J 8 bases; nucleotides not matched to a gene: 5. The CDR3 contains 12 residues. Germline assignment: CDR1 SGDLS and CDR2 YYNGEE. DNA of the CDR3: TGTGCCAGCAGCACAGGGGTGTGGGGCTACACCTTC. It specifies CASSTGVWGYTF.

The chain has TRBV5-8 and TRBJ1-5; D unclear. The length of the CDR3 is 14 residues. V was trimmed by 1 base and J by 3 bases, leaving 8 bases between them. Per the germline V gene, CDR1 is SGHTS and CDR2 is YDEGEE. CDR3 loop: CASSLLAPNQPQHF. The CDR3 DNA reads TGTGCCAGCAGCTTGTTGGCCCCCAATCAGCCCCAGCATTTT. Together with reference TRBV5-8 and TRBJ1-5, the CDR3 gives the full variable domain: EAGVTQSPTHLIKTRGQQATLRCSPISGHTSVYWYQQALGLGLQFLLWYDEGEERNRGNFPPRFSGRQFPNYSSELNVNALELEDSALYLCASSLLAPNQPQHFGDGTRLSIL.

J is TRBJ2-7 and V is TRBV5-1; D call uncertain. V was shortened by 1 base and J by 0 bases, with 5 bases between the two germline ends. The CDR3 totals 13 residues. Germline values: CDR1 SGHRS, CDR2 YFSETQ. For the CDR3, the DNA is TGCGCCAGCAGCTTGAGCCGCTCCTACGAGCAGTACTTC. This gives the protein CASSLSRSYEQYF.

The chain couples TRBV14 to TRBJ1-2; TRBD1 might be the D (5 bases). Trimming left V 0 bases short and J 2 bases short, with 16 bases between. CDR3 size: 17 residues. Germline values: CDR1 SGHDN, CDR2 FVKESK. In DNA form, the CDR3 reads TGTGCCAGCAGCCAAGATCCGATTAGGGGAATAAACTATGGCTACACCTTC. Translation gives CASSQDPIRGINYGYTF.

This rearrangement joins TRBV5-4 to TRBJ2-1; the D gene is possibly TRBD2 (6 bases). This CDR3 comprises 17 residues. V lost 4 bases, J lost 7 bases, and 24 bases lay in between. CDR1 SGHNT and CDR2 YYREEE come from the germline V gene (reference sequence). CDR3 sequence (DNA): TGTGCCAGCAGCCCGGAGGGGTTGTTAGCGGCCGTTAATGAGCAGTTCTTC. Its translation is CASSPEGLLAAVNEQFF.

The rearrangement joins TRBV15 to TRBJ2-2, with 9 nucleotides matching TRBD1. After removal of 4 bases from V and 7 bases from J, the junction contained 7 bases not matched to a gene. Germline V gives CDR1 LNHNV, CDR2 YYDKDF (reference sequence). The CDR3 loop spans 15 amino acids. CDR3 protein: CATSTDRGRSGELFF. CDR3 DNA sequence: TGTGCCACCAGCACGGACAGGGGTCGAAGCGGGGAGCTGTTTTTT.

This chain links TRBV18 with TRBJ2-3; 9 bases match TRBD2. The CDR3 loop spans 15 amino acids. V was pared by 5 bases and J by 2 bases, with 5 bases of the junction left unmatched. Germline lookup yields CDR1 KGHSH and CDR2 LQKENI. The CDR3 DNA reads as TGTGCCAGCTCAGGAATAGCGGGGGACACAGATACGCAGTATTTT. Translating it yields CASSGIAGDTDTQYF.

V usage is TRBV29-1 and J usage is TRBJ1-5; 9 bases are shared with TRBD1. The CDR3 length is 14 residues. The V gene end was trimmed by 5 bases and the J gene end by 2 bases; junction bases not matched to a gene: 4. Germline values: CDR1 SQVTM, CDR2 ANQGSEA. Here the CDR3 reads CSVSQGAGNQPQHF. The DNA of the CDR3 is TGCAGCGTTTCACAGGGGGCAGGCAATCAGCCCCAGCATTTT.

A single count supports this clone. The J gene is TRBJ2-5, the V gene TRBV19; 8 nucleotides line up with TRBD2. This CDR3 has 15 residues. In germline, CDR1 is LNHDA, CDR2 SQIVND (reference sequence). V was pared by 0 bases and J by 5 bases, with 5 bases of the junction left unmatched. CDR3 loop: CASSIDGGGLETQYF. The CDR3 DNA sequence: TGTGCCAGTAGTATAGACGGGGGGGGCCTCGAGACCCAGTACTTC.

This clone occurred once. V usage is TRBV19 and J usage is TRBJ2-1; tentatively, D is TRBD1 (5 bases). This CDR3 region has 14 residues. The germline V and J ends were trimmed by 0 bases and 9 bases, with 12 bases remaining between them. Germline CDR1 is LNHDA and CDR2 is SQIVND (reference sequence). The CDR3 sequence is CASSIDSRVGEQFF. As DNA, the CDR3 is TGTGCCAGTAGTATAGATAGCAGGGTAGGTGAGCAGTTCTTC.

This chain links TRBV6-5 with TRBJ1-1; possible D gene TRBD1, 5 bases. Germline V CDR1 and CDR2: MNHEY, SVGAGI. Trimming stripped 5 bases from V and 7 bases from J, with 14 bases between. This CDR3 has 13 amino acids. The CDR3, as DNA: TGTGCCAGCAGTCTGACAGAAAGAGATGAAGCTTTCTTT. Its protein product is CASSLTERDEAFF.

The V call is TRBV6-5, the J call TRBJ2-2; 8 nucleotides match TRBD1. CDR1 MNHEY and CDR2 SVGAGI come from the germline V gene. The CDR3 is 14 amino acids. In DNA, the CDR3 is TGTGCTAACCCAGGGGGCAGGGACACCGGGGAGCTGTTTTTT. It encodes CANPGGRDTGELFF.